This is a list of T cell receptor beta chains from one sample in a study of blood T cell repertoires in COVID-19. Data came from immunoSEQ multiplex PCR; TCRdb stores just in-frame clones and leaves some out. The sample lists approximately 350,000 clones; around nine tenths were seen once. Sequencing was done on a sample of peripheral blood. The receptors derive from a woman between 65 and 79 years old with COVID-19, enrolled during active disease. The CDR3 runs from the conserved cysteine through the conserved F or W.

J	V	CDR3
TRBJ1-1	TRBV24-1	CATSDWGAEAFF
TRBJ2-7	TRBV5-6	CASSWGQGFNEQYF
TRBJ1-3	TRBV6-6	CASSPARQGVSGNTIYF
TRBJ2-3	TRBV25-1	CASSDRGSGGTDTQYF
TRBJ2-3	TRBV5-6	CASSLTTSGGTDTQYF
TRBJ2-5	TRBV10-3	CAIRGSSGQETQYF
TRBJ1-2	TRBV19	CASSIAQTANYGYTF
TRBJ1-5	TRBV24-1	CATSDPTAYNQPQHF
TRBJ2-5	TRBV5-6	CASSSSGRKYF
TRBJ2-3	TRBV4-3	CASSQDRAGGRGDTQYF
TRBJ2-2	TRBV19	CASSIAYRGPAGELFF
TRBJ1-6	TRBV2	CASSDSRRGSPLHF
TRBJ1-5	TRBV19	CASSPDRGGNQPQHF
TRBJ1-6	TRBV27	CASSLTGVSYNSPLHF
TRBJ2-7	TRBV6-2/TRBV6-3	CASSWGPGAYEQYF
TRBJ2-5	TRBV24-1	CATSDLAMGSGGEETQYF
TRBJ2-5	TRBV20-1	CSASQRGLGTSGQETQYF
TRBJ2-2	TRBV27	CASSLWGASGELFF
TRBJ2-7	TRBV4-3	CASSQPSRTGGIHEQYF
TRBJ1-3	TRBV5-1	CASSPGQVSGNTIYF
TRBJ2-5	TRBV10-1	CASSENRELETQYF
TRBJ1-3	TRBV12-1	CASSSRRDTENSGNTIYF
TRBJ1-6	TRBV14	CASSQVGMGSSPLHF
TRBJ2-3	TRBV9	CASSVVLSGVTDTQYF
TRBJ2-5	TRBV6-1	CASSEIQEETQYF
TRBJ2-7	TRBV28	CASTLTGGEQYF
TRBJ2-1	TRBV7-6	CASSLDRAPYNEQFF